These 2 T cell receptor beta chains were sequenced from one sample in a study of blood T cells in healthy people across ages. Next came a second PCR, run for roughly 6 to 11 cycles, which used a sample-barcoded 5' primer along with a J-beta primer mix. TCRdb fed the 5' RACE reads into MiXCR, producing one record per CDR3 protein. The sample has about 800,000 distinct CDR3 sequences, 20% to 30% seen once. The data also belong to a second study, concerning T cells of mothers and their children.

The sequencing sample was made of blood. The receptors stem from a boy aged 5-17 years in good health.

The CDR3 spells CSVEKAGVTDTQYF. The CDR3 region has the DNA TGCAGCGTCGAAAAAGCGGGGGTGACAGATACGCAGTATTTT. V gene TRBV29-1 combines with J gene TRBJ2-3; TRBD2 aligns across 8 bases. Losses at the gene ends were 6 bases for V and 3 bases for J; bases not matched to a gene: 8. Germline assignment: CDR1 SQVTM and CDR2 ANQGSEA. The CDR3 loop spans 14 amino acids.

The chain uses TRBV9 and TRBJ2-3, with TRBD2 matching over 8 bases. Germline V gene data show CDR1 as SGDLS and CDR2 as YYNGEE. The J segment lost 2 bases and the V segment lost 0 bases, leaving 11 bases of the junction unmatched. This CDR3 comprises 18 residues. The CDR3 here is CASSVDEGLAGNTDTQYF. DNA of the CDR3: TGTGCCAGCAGCGTAGACGAGGGATTAGCGGGGAACACAGATACGCAGTATTTT. The full variable domain, completed using reference TRBV9 and TRBJ2-3, is DSGVTQTPKHLITATGQRVTLRCSPRSGDLSVYWYQQSLDQGLQFLIQYYNGEERAKGNILERFSAQQFPDLHSELNLSSLELGDSALYFCASSVDEGLAGNTDTQYFGPGTRLTVL.